This section outlines one T cell receptor beta chain sequence together with its context. The target antigen is unknown. Profiling relied on immunoSEQ multiplex PCR, and the TCRdb table lists in-frame clones only, not all of them. Altogether roughly 130,000 clones are present, roughly 90% being singletons, with the ten largest covering 1.3% to 1.5%. This sample is part of a study of T cell responses to AZD1222 COVID-19 vaccine. Findings and caveats of the study: Two AZD1222 doses significantly raised spike-specific TCR breadth and depth over controls. Variant regions that are unmutated are reportedly the target of nearly half of spike-specific TCRs. Baseline testing showed seropositivity in only a handful of AZD1222 recipients. Donors, mostly white British, included more females; clonal diversity was possibly underestimated.

Trimming removed 6 bases at V and 3 bases at J, with 9 bases between. Germline loops: CDR1 DFQATT, CDR2 SNEGSKA (reference sequence). CDR3 size: 11 residues. The sequence was collected from an adult in good health. The material sequenced was peripheral blood, taken on day 0 of AZD1222 vaccination. V and J are TRBV20-1 and TRBJ2-7, with D possibly being TRBD1 (5 bases). The CDR3 DNA follows: TGCAGTGCAGCCGACAGCTACGAGCAGTACTTC. Protein sequence: CSAADSYEQYF.